The 28 T cell receptor beta chains in this list originate from one sample, sequenced in a study of OX40 agonist ivuxolimab in advanced cancers. Libraries came from the immunoSEQ multiplex PCR assay. Imported from immuneACCESS, the table was reduced by TCRdb to in-frame sequences with V and J called. These copies leave out some clones; in studies compared against another copy, an unresolved V gene accounts for under half, and the cause of the remainder is not known. This sample is represented by about 79,000 clones; approximately 86% of them were singletons. The ten largest clones represent over 3% of the sample. The starting material was CD4+ or CD8+ T cells sorted from blood, obtained in a trial of the OX40 agonist ivuxolimab. Receptors originate from an adult with an advanced solid tumor such as melanoma, head and neck, liver or kidney cancer.

The chain combines TRBV15 with TRBJ2-1; D not certain. This CDR3 contains 14 residues. The germline V gene has CDR1 LNHNV and CDR2 YYDKDF (reference sequence). The V end lost 0 bases, the J end lost 6 bases, and 9 bases lay between the germline ends. The CDR3 DNA sequence: TGTGCCACCAGCAGAGATCGACTTTCCAATGAGCAGTTCTTC. This codes for CATSRDRLSNEQFF.

This chain connects TRBV30 to TRBJ1-1; tentative D call: TRBD1 (6 bases). V was cut by 2 bases and J by 4 bases, with 11 bases left in between. Germline loops: CDR1 GTSNPN, CDR2 SVGIG (reference sequence). The CDR3 runs 13 residues. The CDR3 here is CAWSPGVGTEAFF. The CDR3 coding sequence is TGTGCCTGGAGTCCAGGGGTGGGCACTGAAGCTTTCTTT.

This clone was found once. The V call is TRBV7-9, the J call TRBJ2-2, with no clear D. The CDR3 loop spans 11 amino acids. Germline V gene lookup returns CDR1 SEHNR and CDR2 FQNEAQ (reference sequence). V lost 2 bases to trimming and J lost 7 bases, with 2 bases between them. The CDR3 region is CASSLNGELFF. Here the CDR3 DNA reads TGTGCCAGCAGCTTAAACGGGGAGCTGTTTTTT.

The chain links TRBV5-4 to TRBJ1-1, with unresolved D. Germline CDR1 SGHNT, CDR2 YYREEE (reference sequence). CDR3 size: 15 residues. Trimming left V 1 base short and J 6 bases short, with 16 bases between. In DNA, the CDR3 is TGTGCCAGCAGCTTGTGGCGGGGAGGACGTGCTGAAGCTTTCTTT. Residues: CASSLWRGGRAEAFF.

The chain carries TRBV5-6 and TRBJ2-1; 10 bases map to TRBD2. V shed 4 bases and J 12 bases; nucleotides not matched to a gene: 25. Germline-derived CDR1 and CDR2 are SGHDT and YYEEEE. The CDR3 loop spans 19 amino acids. The CDR3: CASSGAKWLAGAPPFGQFF. Written as DNA, the CDR3 is TGTGCCAGCAGCGGGGCAAAATGGCTAGCGGGAGCGCCTCCATTCGGGCAGTTCTTC.

The genes are TRBV6-4 and TRBJ2-7; the D gene is possibly TRBD1 (5 bases). The CDR3 is 17 amino acids. The V gene lost 4 bases and the J gene lost 0 bases, with 19 bases spanning the gap. Germline-derived CDR1 and CDR2 are MRHNA and SNTAGT. CDR3 DNA sequence: TGTGCCAGCAGTGCAACCTTAGACAGCCGAAGCTCCTACGAGCAGTACTTC. Its protein is CASSATLDSRSSYEQYF.

The rearrangement links TRBV10-3 to TRBJ1-1, with TRBD1 matching 8 bases. The J segment lost 0 bases and the V segment lost 6 bases, leaving 6 bases of the junction unmatched. Germline lookup yields CDR1 ENHRY and CDR2 SYGVKD. The CDR3 contains 15 residues. CDR3 residues: CAIRDRALLNTEAFF. The CDR3 DNA is TGTGCCATCAGGGACAGGGCCCTCCTGAACACTGAAGCTTTCTTT.

This chain links TRBV21-1 with TRBJ2-3; TRBD2, as called in the table, went unchecked against the DNA. TRBV21-1 counts as a pseudogene. The CDR3 is 17 residues long. For the CDR3, the DNA is TGTGCCAGCAGCGCACACGACAGGCGGGAGATGGCAGATACGCAGTATTTT. This encodes CASSAHDRREMADTQYF.

This chain links TRBV5-8 with TRBJ2-1, with a tentative D call TRBD1 (5 bases). V was shortened by 4 bases and J by 2 bases, with 10 bases between the two germline ends. The germline CDR1 and CDR2 sequences are SGHTS and YDEGEE. This CDR3 is 14 amino acids long. The CDR3 reads CASSTPGPYNEQFF. DNA for the CDR3: TGTGCCAGCAGCACACCAGGGCCCTACAATGAGCAGTTCTTC.

The count of this clone is one. CDR3: CASSEWGGPNSNQAFF. Here the CDR3 DNA reads TGTGCCAGCAGTGAGTGGGGGGGGCCAAACTCTAACCAAGCTTTCTTT. The chain links TRBV2 to TRBJ1-1; possibly TRBD1 for D (6 bases). Trimming shortened V by 3 bases and J by 9 bases, and 23 bases separated the two germline ends. The V gene's germline CDR1 is SNHLY and CDR2 FYNNEI. The CDR3 has 16 residues.

In this sample, this clone turned up once. The chain is built from TRBV28 and TRBJ2-7, with D possibly being TRBD1 (5 bases). CDR1 and CDR2 from the germline V gene are MDHEN and SYDVKM. Trimming pared 0 bases from V and 2 bases from J, leaving 5 bases between. The CDR3 consists of 13 residues. The CDR3 region has the DNA TGTGCCAGCAGTTTATGGACAGCCTACGAGCAGTACTTC. Protein: CASSLWTAYEQYF.

The gene calls are TRBV5-1 and TRBJ1-1; D possibly corresponds to TRBD1 (5 bases). The V gene's germline CDR1 is SGHRS and CDR2 YFSETQ. V was shortened by 6 bases and J by 10 bases, with 13 bases between the two germline ends. This CDR3 spans 11 amino acids. This CDR3 reads CASKEGKRAFF. Here the CDR3 DNA reads TGCGCCAGCAAAGAGGGGAAGCGAGCTTTCTTT.

V gene TRBV14 combines with J gene TRBJ2-2, with D possibly matching TRBD2 (6 bases). With 3 bases removed from V and 6 bases from J, the gap between germline ends came to 8 bases. This CDR3 is 13 amino acids long. Germline CDR1 is SGHDN and CDR2 is FVKESK. This CDR3 reads CASSQEGPGELFF. The CDR3 DNA is TGTGCCAGCAGCCAGGAGGGACCCGGGGAGCTGTTTTTT.

V is TRBV18 and J is TRBJ2-7; possibly TRBD2 for D (6 bases). The CDR3 has 11 residues. CDR1 and CDR2 from the germline V gene are KGHSH and LQKENI. Trimming removed 6 bases from V and 3 bases from J, with 6 bases in between. CDR3 loop: CASSGGYEQYF. CDR3 DNA: TGTGCCAGCTCCGGGGGCTACGAGCAGTACTTC.

The V gene is TRBV9, the J gene TRBJ2-5; weak D call: TRBD1 (5 bases). V was pared by 4 bases and J by 5 bases, with 15 bases between. The CDR3 is 14 amino acids. Germline-derived CDR1 and CDR2 are SGDLS and YYNGEE. Here the CDR3 reads CASSPASPGETQYF. CDR3 bases: TGTGCCAGCAGCCCCGCCAGCCCAGGGGAGACCCAGTACTTC. Combining the CDR3 with reference TRBV9 and TRBJ2-5 gives the whole variable domain DSGVTQTPKHLITATGQRVTLRCSPRSGDLSVYWYQQSLDQGLQFLIQYYNGEERAKGNILERFSAQQFPDLHSELNLSSLELGDSALYFCASSPASPGETQYFGPGTRLLVL.

This clone has a single count. The CDR3 DNA reads TGTGCCACAAAAAGGGACTCCAACTCCTACGAGCAGTACTTC. This sequence encodes CATKRDSNSYEQYF. V usage is TRBV7-9 and J usage is TRBJ2-7; TRBD2 might be the D (6 bases). The CDR3 is 14 residues long. The germline V gene has CDR1 SEHNR and CDR2 FQNEAQ (reference sequence). V was trimmed by 10 bases and J by 0 bases, leaving 16 bases between them. Drawing the rest from reference TRBV7-9 and TRBJ2-7, the complete variable domain is DTGVSQNPRHKITKRGQNVTFRCDPISEHNRLYWYRQTLGQGPEFLTYFQNEAQLEKSRLLSDRFSAERPKGSFSTLEIQRTEQGDSAMYLCATKRDSNSYEQYFGPGTRLTVT.

This sequence joins TRBV5-1 and TRBJ2-3; TRBD1 matches at 11 bases. The CDR3 has 15 residues. V lost 4 bases and J lost 5; bases outside the gene matches: 6. In germline, CDR1 is SGHRS, CDR2 YFSETQ. The CDR3 sequence: CASSPGQGAGDTQYF. The CDR3 coding sequence is TGCGCCAGCAGCCCTGGACAGGGGGCGGGAGATACGCAGTATTTT.

The chain combines TRBV28 with TRBJ2-5; D gene ambiguous. Germline V CDR1 and CDR2: MDHEN, SYDVKM. Trimming took off 6 bases at V and 7 bases at J, with 9 bases between the two ends. The CDR3 runs to 11 residues. CDR3 DNA sequence: TGTGCCAGCAGCCTCTCCGGGACCCAGTACTTC. The encoded protein is CASSLSGTQYF.

This sequence joins TRBV5-4 and TRBJ2-3, with TRBD1 matching over 7 bases. V dropped 4 bases and J dropped 4; count of bases not matched to a gene: 3. The CDR3 is 13 residues long. Germline CDR1 SGHNT, CDR2 YYREEE (reference sequence). As DNA, the CDR3 is TGTGCCAGCAGCAAGGACAGGCCAGATACGCAGTATTTT. It yields the protein CASSKDRPDTQYF. The full variable domain, completed using reference TRBV5-4 and TRBJ2-3, is ETGVTQSPTHLIKTRGQQVTLRCSSQSGHNTVSWYQQALGQGPQFIFQYYREEENGRGNFPPRFSGLQFPNYSSELNVNALELDDSALYLCASSKDRPDTQYFGPGTRLTVL.

The chain uses TRBV4-1 and TRBJ2-2; the match to TRBD1 covers 9 bases. Germline lookup yields CDR1 MGHRA and CDR2 YSYEKL. V lost 1 base and J lost 2; bases outside the gene matches: 2. CDR3 length: 16 residues. CDR3 bases: TGCGCCAGCAGCCAAGGGACAGGGGAAAACACCGGGGAGCTGTTTTTT. Its translation: CASSQGTGENTGELFF.

This clone occurred a few times. The V and J genes are TRBV11-2 and TRBJ2-1, with unresolved D. Looked up from germline, CDR1 is SGHAT and CDR2 is FQNNGV. This CDR3 contains 14 residues. V was trimmed by 5 bases and J by 0 bases, leaving 8 bases between them. The CDR3: CASSSISSYNEQFF. The CDR3 coding sequence is TGTGCCAGCAGCAGTATTAGCTCCTACAATGAGCAGTTCTTC.

The chain recombines TRBV4-2 with TRBJ1-5; a possible D gene is TRBD1 (5 bases). Germline CDR1 reads LGHNA; CDR2 reads YNFKEQ. CDR3 length: 16 residues. The V end lost 0 bases, the J end lost 7 bases, and 16 bases lay between the germline ends. In nucleotides, the CDR3 is TGTGCCAGCAGCCAAGATTCGGGGAGGGGAGACCAGCCCCAGCATTTT. It codes for CASSQDSGRGDQPQHF.

The chain couples TRBV6-5 to TRBJ1-1, with 7 bases fitting TRBD1. After removal of 6 bases from V and 2 bases from J, the junction contained 6 bases not matched to a gene. There are 14 residues in the CDR3. Per the germline V gene, CDR1 is MNHEY and CDR2 is SVGAGI. Here the CDR3 DNA reads TGTGCCAGCAGATCAGGGGGAGCCAACACTGAAGCTTTCTTT. Protein sequence: CASRSGGANTEAFF.

The chain links TRBV10-3 to TRBJ2-7, with 10 positions matching TRBD2. The CDR3 sequence is 15 residues long. Germline V lookup: CDR1 ENHRY, CDR2 SYGVKD. Trimming removed 7 bases from V and 7 bases from J; junction bases left unmatched: 13. DNA of the CDR3: TGTGCCATCACCGAAACCCTAGCGGGAGAACGTGAGCAGTACTTC. Residues: CAITETLAGEREQYF.

V and J are TRBV5-6 and TRBJ2-5, with D hard to call. The germline V gene has CDR1 SGHDT and CDR2 YYEEEE. The CDR3 totals 13 residues. The V end was cut by 0 bases, the J end by 3 bases, with 6 bases between. The CDR3 protein is CASSLGLEETQYF. CDR3 nucleotide sequence: TGTGCCAGCAGCTTGGGCCTAGAAGAGACCCAGTACTTC.

The chain uses TRBV7-3 and TRBJ2-3; D remains unclear. Germline CDR1 is SGHTA and CDR2 is FQGTGA. The CDR3 is 15 residues long. V lost 3 bases and J 3 bases, leaving 13 bases between the germline ends. The CDR3 reads CASSLSRVGTDTQYF. DNA of the CDR3: TGTGCCAGCAGCTTGTCCCGGGTGGGGACAGATACGCAGTATTTT.

This chain uses TRBV4-1 with TRBJ2-3, with TRBD2 as a possible D gene (6 bases). The CDR3 covers 14 residues. Germline V gives CDR1 MGHRA, CDR2 YSYEKL. Trimming removed 4 bases from V and 6 bases from J, with 14 bases in between. In nucleotides, the CDR3 is TGCGCCAGCAGCCCCGAGGGAGGTTCCGATACGCAGTATTTT. Amino acid sequence: CASSPEGGSDTQYF.

The chain employs TRBV11-3 and TRBJ2-7; 9 bases are a match to TRBD1. The CDR3 is made up of 15 amino acids. With V trimmed by 5 bases and J by 2 bases, 7 bases remained unmatched. The germline gives CDR1 SGHNT, CDR2 YENEEA. The CDR3 loop is CASSPWTGDTYEQYF. CDR3 in DNA: TGTGCCAGCAGCCCATGGACAGGGGACACCTACGAGCAGTACTTC.